These 27 T cell receptor beta chains share one sample of origin, sequenced in a study of T cell changes during pregnancy in multiple sclerosis. Measured with immunoSEQ multiplex PCR; TCRdb has only the in-frame clones, and not every one. The sample includes roughly 93,000 clones, about 91% of them seen just once. The source material was peripheral blood, sampled before pregnancy. These receptors were taken from a female donor with multiple sclerosis, enrolled in a pregnancy study.

V is TRBV18 and J is TRBJ1-4; D uncertain. Germline V gene sequence: CDR1 KGHSH, CDR2 LQKENI. Between the trimmed V and J ends, which lost 1 base and 5 bases, there was a span of 11 bases. The CDR3 runs 15 residues. The CDR3 coding sequence is TGTGCCAGCTCACCACAGGGAGGGTTCAATGAAAAACTGTTTTTT. Its translation is CASSPQGGFNEKLFF.

J is TRBJ2-3 and V is TRBV5-1, with TRBD2 matching 9 bases. Unmatched junction bases numbered 10, after V lost 4 bases and J lost 4 bases. The germline V gene has CDR1 SGHRS and CDR2 YFSETQ. This CDR3 comprises 16 residues. This chain's CDR3 is CASSLEGGGGPDTQYF. Written as DNA, the CDR3 is TGCGCCAGCAGCCTGGAGGGCGGGGGGGGTCCAGATACGCAGTATTTT.

The gene calls are TRBV28 and TRBJ2-7; TRBD2 matches 10 bases. Trimming at V came to 4 bases and at J to 5 bases, leaving 5 bases not matched to a gene. Germline CDR1 reads MDHEN; CDR2 reads SYDVKM. The CDR3 totals 14 residues. Here the CDR3 reads CASSSSGTSDEQYF. DNA of the CDR3: TGTGCCAGCAGTTCTTCCGGGACTAGCGACGAGCAGTACTTC.

The rearrangement links TRBV19 to TRBJ1-1; 8 bases are a match to TRBD1. The CDR3 runs 14 residues. Trimming at V came to 8 bases and at J to 0 bases, leaving 5 bases not matched to a gene. The germline CDR1 and CDR2 sequences are LNHDA and SQIVND (reference sequence). Here the CDR3 reads CASGGQVMNTEAFF. The CDR3 nucleotides read TGTGCCAGTGGGGGACAGGTTATGAACACTGAAGCTTTCTTT.

The rearrangement links TRBV5-8 to TRBJ2-7, with unresolved D. Germline CDR1 SGHTS, CDR2 YDEGEE. There are 12 residues in the CDR3. Trimming removed 7 bases from V and 2 bases from J, with 10 bases in between. This CDR3 is CASDTVTYEQYF. As DNA, the CDR3 is TGTGCCAGCGACACAGTGACCTACGAGCAGTACTTC.

The V and J genes are TRBV4-3 and TRBJ1-6; D is unresolved. CDR1 and CDR2 (germline): LGHNA, YSLEER. The CDR3 is 15 amino acids. V lost 0 bases, J lost 6 bases, and 9 bases lay in between. CDR3 sequence reads: CASSQEQLFNSPLHF. Written as DNA, the CDR3 is TGCGCCAGCAGCCAAGAACAGTTATTTAATTCACCCCTCCACTTT.

The chain joins TRBV6-6 to TRBJ1-5, with D unclear. The CDR3 consists of 14 residues. Germline lookup yields CDR1 MNHNY and CDR2 SVGAGI (reference sequence). Between the trimmed V and J ends, which lost 2 bases and 4 bases, there was a span of 9 bases. The chain's CDR3 is CASSYTPGNQPQHF. The CDR3 coding sequence is TGTGCCAGCAGTTACACCCCAGGAAATCAGCCCCAGCATTTT.

This clone was seen a single time. The rearrangement uses TRBV2 and TRBJ2-7, with D possibly being TRBD1 (6 bases). From germline, CDR1 is SNHLY and CDR2 FYNNEI. V lost 9 bases, J lost 2 bases, and 14 bases lay in between. The CDR3 contains 13 residues. The CDR3 DNA sequence: TGTGCCAGTCGGCAGGGGCCTACCTACGAGCAGTACTTC. This translates into CASRQGPTYEQYF.

V is TRBV7-2 and J is TRBJ2-1; 9 positions agree with TRBD2. Germline assignment: CDR1 SGHTA and CDR2 FQGNSA. The CDR3 length is 15 residues. V shed 8 bases and J 4 bases; nucleotides not matched to a gene: 9. Here the CDR3 DNA reads TGTGCCAGCGTCCAAGGGGCGGGAGGGTACAATGAGCAGTTCTTC. Translation gives CASVQGAGGYNEQFF.

This rearrangement joins TRBV5-1 to TRBJ2-5, with a weak D call TRBD2 (5 bases). Trimming shortened V by 0 bases and J by 5 bases, and 14 bases separated the two germline ends. Germline CDR1 and CDR2: SGHRS and YFSETQ. The CDR3 spans 15 residues. The CDR3 DNA reads TGCGCCAGCAGCTTGGACCCTATTCGGAGGGAGACCCAGTACTTC. This translates into CASSLDPIRRETQYF.

The chain has TRBV10-3 and TRBJ1-3, with D perhaps TRBD1 (6 bases). The CDR3 runs to 17 residues. Germline V gives CDR1 ENHRY, CDR2 SYGVKD. V lost 0 bases and J 2 bases, leaving 14 bases between the germline ends. The CDR3 bases are TGTGCCATCAGTGAGTCGATAGAGCAGGGGACTGGAAACACCATATATTTT. Translating gives CAISESIEQGTGNTIYF.

The chain couples TRBV7-9 to TRBJ1-6; D unresolved. CDR1 is SEHNR and CDR2 is FQNEAQ in the germline V gene (reference sequence). The V end was cut by 5 bases, the J end by 6 bases, with 17 bases between. The CDR3 is 16 residues long. CDR3 sequence: CASSPLLTNPNSPLHF. The CDR3 coding sequence is TGTGCCAGCAGCCCGCTCTTGACAAATCCTAATTCACCCCTCCACTTT. Complete variable domain (other parts from reference TRBV7-9 and TRBJ1-6): DTGVSQNPRHKITKRGQNVTFRCDPISEHNRLYWYRQTLGQGPEFLTYFQNEAQLEKSRLLSDRFSAERPKGSFSTLEIQRTEQGDSAMYLCASSPLLTNPNSPLHFGNGTRLTVT.

V is TRBV7-2 and J is TRBJ2-7; 12 bases map to TRBD2. This CDR3 spans 15 amino acids. V lost 5 bases and J lost 4; bases outside the gene matches: 6. CDR1 SGHTA and CDR2 FQGNSA come from the germline V gene. CDR3 sequence: CASSPRLAGVYEQYF. The CDR3, as DNA: TGTGCCAGCAGCCCGCGACTAGCGGGGGTTTACGAGCAGTACTTC.

The chain is built from TRBV27 and TRBJ2-3, with D perhaps matching TRBD2 (5 bases). The germline V gene has CDR1 MNHEY and CDR2 SMNVEV (reference sequence). The CDR3 loop spans 16 amino acids. Trimming removed 2 bases at V and 1 base at J, with 13 bases between. The CDR3 DNA reads as TGTGCCAGCAGTTTACTCGGGGAGATGGGCACAGATACGCAGTATTTT. It codes for CASSLLGEMGTDTQYF.

The chain has TRBV12-2 and TRBJ2-3; the listed D gene, TRBD1, was not tested against the DNA. TRBV12-2 is annotated as a pseudogene. The CDR3 sequence is 16 residues long. The CDR3 loop is CASRPRCGPSTDTQYF. CDR3 bases: TGTGCAAGTCGCCCCAGGTGTGGGCCTAGCACAGATACGCAGTATTTT.

V gene TRBV6-6 combines with J gene TRBJ2-5; a possible D gene is TRBD2 (6 bases). Trimming removed 6 bases at V and 7 bases at J, with 12 bases between. In germline, CDR1 is MNHNY, CDR2 SVGAGI (reference sequence). CDR3 length equals 12 residues. The CDR3 protein is CASRPGLGTQYF. The CDR3 DNA sequence: TGTGCCAGCAGGCCGGGACTGGGGACCCAGTACTTC.

The V gene is TRBV6-5, the J gene TRBJ2-5; D possibly corresponds to TRBD2 (6 bases). Trimming took off 5 bases at V and 6 bases at J, with 16 bases between the two ends. There are 14 residues in the CDR3. The germline V gene has CDR1 MNHEY and CDR2 SVGAGI. In nucleotides, the CDR3 is TGTGCCAGCAGTCCCGTCGGGGGACGGCAGACCCAGTACTTC. Translation: CASSPVGGRQTQYF.

CDR3 DNA: TGTGCCAGTAGTATAGGTCCGGGCTCTGGAAACACCATATATTTT. Its protein product is CASSIGPGSGNTIYF. This chain connects TRBV19 to TRBJ1-3; D unresolved. CDR1 LNHDA and CDR2 SQIVND come from the germline V gene (reference sequence). V was cut by 1 base and J by 0 bases, with 7 bases left in between. The CDR3 sequence is 15 residues long.

CDR3 nucleotides: TGTGCCAGTAGTATAGATCGAGAGACCCAGTACTTC. It is translated as CASSIDRETQYF. The rearrangement links TRBV19 to TRBJ2-5; D uncertain. V lost 0 bases and J 4 bases, leaving 3 bases between the germline ends. Germline V lookup: CDR1 LNHDA, CDR2 SQIVND (reference sequence). There are 12 residues in the CDR3.

This clone was seen only a few times. The J gene is TRBJ1-1, the V gene TRBV18; D gene uncertain. Germline V gene lookup returns CDR1 KGHSH and CDR2 LQKENI. The CDR3 covers 14 residues. V lost 0 bases, J lost 4 bases, and 9 bases lay in between. CDR3 sequence reads: CASSPPGSVTEAFF. The CDR3 coding sequence is TGTGCCAGCTCACCACCAGGGAGTGTCACTGAAGCTTTCTTT. Using reference TRBV18 and TRBJ1-1 for the parts outside the CDR3, the full variable domain is NAGVMQNPRHLVRRRGQEARLRCSPMKGHSHVYWYRQLPEEGLKFMVYLQKENIIDESGMPKERFSAEFPKEGPSILRIQQVVRGDSAAYFCASSPPGSVTEAFFGQGTRLTVV.

The gene calls are TRBV30 and TRBJ1-1; tentatively, D is TRBD1 (6 bases). V shed 3 bases and J shed 4 bases, with 12 bases lying between them. CDR3 length equals 13 residues. Germline V gene lookup returns CDR1 GTSNPN and CDR2 SVGIG (reference sequence). In DNA, the CDR3 is TGTGCCTGGAGGGATCAGGGGACCACTGAAGCTTTCTTT. Amino acid sequence: CAWRDQGTTEAFF. The variable domain in full, completed from reference TRBV30 and TRBJ1-1, reads SQTIHQWPATLVQPVGSPLSLECTVEGTSNPNLYWYRQAAGRGLQLLFYSVGIGQISSEVPQNLSASRPQDRQFILSSKKLLLSDSGFYLCAWRDQGTTEAFFGQGTRLTVV.

The CDR3 region has the DNA TGTGCCATGGGGGGGTACTCTGGAAACACCATATATTTT. Translated, it gives CAMGGYSGNTIYF. The chain links TRBV10-3 to TRBJ1-3, with D possibly matching TRBD1 (5 bases). The CDR3 sequence is 13 residues long. V was trimmed by 9 bases and J by 0 bases, leaving 9 bases between them. CDR1 ENHRY and CDR2 SYGVKD come from the germline V gene.

The chain joins TRBV4-3 to TRBJ2-7, with TRBD1 matching over 8 bases. V shed 0 bases and J 2 bases; nucleotides not matched to a gene: 0. The CDR3 loop spans 14 amino acids. CDR1 and CDR2 (germline): LGHNA, YSLEER. Written as DNA, the CDR3 is TGCGCCAGCAGCCAAGAACAGGGGGCCTACGAGCAGTACTTC. It is translated as CASSQEQGAYEQYF.

This chain uses TRBV10-3 with TRBJ2-1; D is uncertain. The V end was cut by 7 bases, the J end by 0 bases, with 10 bases between. The germline V gene has CDR1 ENHRY and CDR2 SYGVKD. The CDR3 runs 14 residues. The CDR3 DNA follows: TGTGCCATCACCGCTAGAGGCTCCTACAATGAGCAGTTCTTC. As protein: CAITARGSYNEQFF.

The gene calls are TRBV7-9 and TRBJ2-1, with TRBD1 matching 10 bases. The germline gives CDR1 SEHNR, CDR2 FQNEAQ (reference sequence). CDR3 length equals 15 residues. After removal of 5 bases from V and 8 bases from J, the junction contained 9 bases not matched to a gene. The CDR3 sequence is CASSPRDRGIYEQFF. DNA for the CDR3: TGTGCCAGCAGCCCCCGGGACAGGGGTATATATGAGCAGTTCTTC.

The rearrangement links TRBV13 to TRBJ2-5; TRBD2 might be the D (7 bases). This CDR3 contains 14 residues. V lost 6 bases to trimming and J lost 5 bases, with 16 bases between them. Germline CDR1 PRHDT, CDR2 FYEKMQ (reference sequence). The CDR3 loop is CASRRGGSLETQYF. The CDR3 coding sequence is TGTGCCAGCAGGAGGGGGGGGAGCCTTGAGACCCAGTACTTC.

This chain uses TRBV5-4 with TRBJ2-7, with 8 bases that match TRBD2. The CDR3 is made up of 12 amino acids. Germline V gives CDR1 SGHNT, CDR2 YYREEE (reference sequence). Germline trimming cut 3 bases from V and 5 bases from J; bases unmatched to any gene: 1. Here the CDR3 reads CASSSGLDEQYF. The CDR3 DNA is TGTGCCAGCAGCTCGGGACTAGACGAGCAGTACTTC.